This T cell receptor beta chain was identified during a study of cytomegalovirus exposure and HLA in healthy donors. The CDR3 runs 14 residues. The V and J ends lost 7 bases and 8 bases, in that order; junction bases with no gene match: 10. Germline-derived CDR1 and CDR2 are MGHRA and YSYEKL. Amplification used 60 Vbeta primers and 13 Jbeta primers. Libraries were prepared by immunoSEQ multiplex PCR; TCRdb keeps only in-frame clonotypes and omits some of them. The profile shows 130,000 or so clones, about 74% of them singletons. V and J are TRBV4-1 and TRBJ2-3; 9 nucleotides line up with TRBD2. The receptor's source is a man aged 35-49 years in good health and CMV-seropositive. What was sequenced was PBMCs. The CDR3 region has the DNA TGCGCCAGCAACATAGCGGGGGTCCCCAGTACGCAGTATTTT. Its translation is CASNIAGVPSTQYF.